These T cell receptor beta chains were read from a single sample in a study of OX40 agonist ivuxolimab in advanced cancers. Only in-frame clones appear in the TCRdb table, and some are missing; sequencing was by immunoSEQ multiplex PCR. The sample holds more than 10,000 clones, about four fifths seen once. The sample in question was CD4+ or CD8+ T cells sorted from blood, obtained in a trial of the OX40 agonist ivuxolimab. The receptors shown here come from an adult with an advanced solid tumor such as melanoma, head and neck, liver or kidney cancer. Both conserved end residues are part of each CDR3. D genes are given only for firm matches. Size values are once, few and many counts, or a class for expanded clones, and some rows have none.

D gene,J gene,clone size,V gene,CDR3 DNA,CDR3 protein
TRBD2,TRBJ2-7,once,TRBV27,TGTGCCAGCAGTTTATTGGCGGGAGCACCGTACGAGCAGTACTTC,CASSLLAGAPYEQYF
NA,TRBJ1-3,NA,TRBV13,TGTGCCAGCAGCTTAGAGAGGTTAACTGGAAACACCATATATTTT,CASSLERLTGNTIYF
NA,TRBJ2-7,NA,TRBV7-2,TGTGCCAGCAGCTTAACGGGCCCCTACGAGCAGTACTTC,CASSLTGPYEQYF
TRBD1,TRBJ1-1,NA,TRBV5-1,TGCGCCAGCAGCTTCCGGGGACAGGCGGGGACTGAAGCTTTCTTT,CASSFRGQAGTEAFF
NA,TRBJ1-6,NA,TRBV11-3,TGTGCCAGCAGCTTTCACTACAGCCCTAATTCACCCCTCCACTTT,CASSFHYSPNSPLHF
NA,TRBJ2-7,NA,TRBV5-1,TGCGCCAGCAGCTCTGGAGGTGGGGGGACAACCTACGAGCAGTACTTC,CASSSGGGGTTYEQYF
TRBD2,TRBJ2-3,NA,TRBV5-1,TGCGCCAGCAGCCAACCATCGACTAGCGGGAGGGGTGATACGCAGTATTTT,CASSQPSTSGRGDTQYF
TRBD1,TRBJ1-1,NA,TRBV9,TGTGCCAGCAGCGCAGGGACAGTAGGTGAAGCTTTCTTT,CASSAGTVGEAFF
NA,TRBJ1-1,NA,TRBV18,TGTGCCAGCTCACCCGCCGGAGGGCTCACTGAAGCTTTCTTT,CASSPAGGLTEAFF
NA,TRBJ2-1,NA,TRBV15,TGTGCCACCAGCAAAGGTGGTCTCCGACCTGTCCCTACTTACAATGAGCAGTTCTTC,CATSKGGLRPVPTYNEQFF
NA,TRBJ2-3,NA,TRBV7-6,TGTGCCAGCAGCTTGGGCCTCTTTGTAGAACGGGGCGATACGCAGTATTTT,CASSLGLFVERGDTQYF
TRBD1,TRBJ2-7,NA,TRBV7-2,TGTGCCAGCTACTCAGGGGGCCTCGAGCAGTACTTC,CASYSGGLEQYF
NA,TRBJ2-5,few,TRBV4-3,TGCGCCAGCAGCCAAGATTTTCAGGGACCTTTAGAGACCCAGTACTTC,CASSQDFQGPLETQYF
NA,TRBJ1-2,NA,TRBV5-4,TGTGCCAGCAGCTTGGACATACCTTCAGGGCCCGTCTATGGCTACACCTTC,CASSLDIPSGPVYGYTF
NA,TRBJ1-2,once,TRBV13,TGTGCCAGCAGCTACGCCGGGACACCTAACTATGGCTACACCTTC,CASSYAGTPNYGYTF
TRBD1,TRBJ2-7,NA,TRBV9,TGTGCCAGCAGCGCCCCGGACAGGGTGGACGAGCAGTACTTC,CASSAPDRVDEQYF
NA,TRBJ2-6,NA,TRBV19,TGTGCCAGTAGTAGGGGGGGCGGCGGGTCTCTTGGGGCCAACGTCCTGACTTTC,CASSRGGGGSLGANVLTF
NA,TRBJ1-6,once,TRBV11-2,TGTGCCAGCAGCCCCGGGGAGGGAGGGGTCTCACCCCTCCACTTT,CASSPGEGGVSPLHF
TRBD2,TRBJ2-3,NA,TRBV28,TGTGCCAGCAGTTTAAACCGGGCCTCTAGCGGAATCACAGATACGCAGTATTTT,CASSLNRASSGITDTQYF
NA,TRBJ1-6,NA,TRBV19,TGTGCCAGTAGTCCACCCCCAGGGAGGATGGATTCACCCCTCCACTTT,CASSPPPGRMDSPLHF
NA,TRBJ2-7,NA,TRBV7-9,TGTGCCAGCAGCTTAGTGGGCCCCTACGAGCAGTACTTC,CASSLVGPYEQYF
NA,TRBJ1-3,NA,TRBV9,TGTGCCAGCAGCGCCGACGGTTCCTCTGGAAACACCATATATTTT,CASSADGSSGNTIYF
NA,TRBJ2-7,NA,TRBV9,TGTGCCAGCAGCCCCAGCTCAACCGGGGGCGAGCAGTACTTC,CASSPSSTGGEQYF
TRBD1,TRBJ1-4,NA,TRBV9,TGTGTCAGCAGCGCTACTCCCGGGACAGGGGAAGAAAAACTGTTTTTT,CVSSATPGTGEEKLFF
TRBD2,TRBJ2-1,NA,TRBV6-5,TGTGCCAGCAGTTACTCGATAGCGGGAGGGCCCCATGAGCAGTTCTTC,CASSYSIAGGPHEQFF
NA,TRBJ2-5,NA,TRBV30,TGTGCCTGGAGGCCCCAGGGTTGGGTCTTACAAGAGACCCAGTACTTC,CAWRPQGWVLQETQYF
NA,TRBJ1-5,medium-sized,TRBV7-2,TGTGCCAGCATAGGGTTTTGGAGTAATCAGCCCCAGCATTTT,CASIGFWSNQPQHF
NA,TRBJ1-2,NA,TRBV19,TGTGCCAGTCTCACCCCCTGGGGTAACTATGGCTACACCTTC,CASLTPWGNYGYTF
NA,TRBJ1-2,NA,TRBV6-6,TGTGCCAGCAGTTACGGGGACTATGGCTACACCTTC,CASSYGDYGYTF
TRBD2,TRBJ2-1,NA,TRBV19,TGTGCCAGTAGTTTAAGCGGGGGTCCCTACAATGAGCAGTTCTTC,CASSLSGGPYNEQFF
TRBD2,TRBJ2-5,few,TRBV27,TGTGCCAGCAGTTGGACTAGCGGGGGGCCTGCGCAAGAGACCCAGTACTTC,CASSWTSGGPAQETQYF
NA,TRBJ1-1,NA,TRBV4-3,TGCGCCAGCAGCCAAGCCCCCACAGGACCCGAAGCTTTCTTT,CASSQAPTGPEAFF
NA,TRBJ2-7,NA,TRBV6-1,TGTGCCAGCAGTGAAGATGGTACCTCCGGGAAGTACTTC,CASSEDGTSGKYF
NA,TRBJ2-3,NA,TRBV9,TGTGCCAGCAGCGTAGTCCCGGGGACAGATACGCAGTATTTT,CASSVVPGTDTQYF
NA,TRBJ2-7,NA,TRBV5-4,TGTGCCAGCAGCTTCCAGGGGGAGGGAAACGAGCAGTACTTC,CASSFQGEGNEQYF
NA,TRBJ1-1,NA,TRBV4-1,TGCGCCAGCAGCCCTAGCCCGATAGACACTGAAGCTTTCTTT,CASSPSPIDTEAFF
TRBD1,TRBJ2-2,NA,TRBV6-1,TGTGCCAGCAGGTTTAGACAGGGGAACACCGGGGAGCTGTTTTTT,CASRFRQGNTGELFF
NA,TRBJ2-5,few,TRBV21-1,TGTGCCAGCAGCCACAGGTGGGAATCGGAAGAGACCCAGTACTTC,CASSHRWESEETQYF
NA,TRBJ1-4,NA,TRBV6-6,TGTGCCAGCAGTTACGAGTACGGAGATGAAAAACTGTTTTTT,CASSYEYGDEKLFF
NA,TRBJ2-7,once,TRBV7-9,TGTGCCAGCAGCCCTGGACAGACCCCCTACGAGCAGTACTTC,CASSPGQTPYEQYF
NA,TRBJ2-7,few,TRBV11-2,TGTGCCAGCAGCTTTAACAAGGCCTACGAGCAGTACTTC,CASSFNKAYEQYF
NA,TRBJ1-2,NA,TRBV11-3,TGTGCCAGCACCGTTGAAAAGGAGTATGGCTACACCTTC,CASTVEKEYGYTF
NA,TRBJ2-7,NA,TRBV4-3,TGCGCCAGCAGCCAAGACGGGCAGGGCGAGGATTACGAGCAGTACTTC,CASSQDGQGEDYEQYF
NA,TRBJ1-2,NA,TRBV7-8,TGTGCCAGCAGCTTCGGCAGGGTACTAAACGGCTACACCTTC,CASSFGRVLNGYTF
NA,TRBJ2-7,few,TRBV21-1,TGTGCCAGCAGGAGGACTAGCAGACAGTACGAGCAGTACTTC,CASRRTSRQYEQYF